Presented here are 30 T cell receptor beta chains from one specimen sequenced in a study of blood T cell repertoires in COVID-19. Method: immunoSEQ multiplex PCR; TCRdb's copy keeps in-frame clones and lacks some. This sample has hundreds of thousands of clones, with 85% found just once. The sample consisted of PBMCs or T cells enriched from blood (not recorded which). The receptor source for this set is a woman between 45 and 60 years old who had recovered from COVID-19.

This chain links TRBV29-1 with TRBJ2-7; maybe TRBD2 (6 bases). CDR3 length equals 14 residues. The V and J ends lost 5 bases and 2 bases respectively, with 16 bases between them. Germline loops: CDR1 SQVTM, CDR2 ANQGSEA. The CDR3 DNA follows: TGCAGCGTTTTTACCGCCGGCGGGACCTACGAGCAGTACTTC. It codes for CSVFTAGGTYEQYF.

The chain recombines TRBV29-1 with TRBJ2-7, with 12 bases that match TRBD2. The V and J ends lost 7 bases and 6 bases, in that order; junction bases with no gene match: 7. The CDR3 length is 13 residues. Germline loops: CDR1 SQVTM, CDR2 ANQGSEA. CDR3 nucleotide sequence: TGCAGCGCCCGGACTAGCGGGATTTTCGAGCAGTACTTC. Translation: CSARTSGIFEQYF.

The rearrangement links TRBV27 to TRBJ1-5; no clear D gene. The V end lost 5 bases, the J end lost 4 bases, and 9 bases lay between the germline ends. The CDR3 length is 13 residues. CDR1 MNHEY and CDR2 SMNVEV come from the germline V gene (reference sequence). The CDR3 nucleotides are TGTGCCAGCAGTCTAACAGAAAATCAGCCCCAGCATTTT. The encoded protein is CASSLTENQPQHF.

The chain has TRBV5-5 and TRBJ1-5; D is undetermined. The CDR3 length is 15 residues. Germline V gene lookup returns CDR1 SGHKS and CDR2 YYEKEE (reference sequence). Trimming shortened V by 0 bases and J by 3 bases, and 10 bases separated the two germline ends. The CDR3 is CASSLATEFNQPQHF. CDR3 bases: TGTGCCAGCAGCTTGGCTACAGAGTTCAATCAGCCCCAGCATTTT.

The chain is built from TRBV30 and TRBJ2-4; D possibly corresponds to TRBD1 (6 bases). V lost 0 bases and J 0 bases, leaving 9 bases between the germline ends. The CDR3 loop spans 15 amino acids. CDR1 and CDR2 from the germline V gene are GTSNPN and SVGIG (reference sequence). CDR3 region: CAWSVGGGAKNIQYF. The CDR3 bases are TGTGCCTGGAGTGTAGGGGGTGGAGCCAAAAACATTCAGTACTTC.

The V call is TRBV11-3, the J call TRBJ2-3; tentatively, D is TRBD1 (5 bases). The CDR3 covers 14 residues. From germline, CDR1 is SGHNT and CDR2 YENEEA. V was shortened by 1 base and J by 3 bases, with 8 bases between the two germline ends. CDR3 sequence: CASSLGGATDTQYF. Written as DNA, the CDR3 is TGTGCCAGCAGCTTAGGTGGGGCGACAGATACGCAGTATTTT. Variable domain in full (rest from reference TRBV11-3 and TRBJ2-3): EAGVVQSPRYKIIEKKQPVAFWCNPISGHNTLYWYLQNLGQGPELLIRYENEEAVDDSQLPKDRFSAERLKGVDSTLKIQPAELGDSAVYLCASSLGGATDTQYFGPGTRLTVL.

The CDR3 is CASSYRTGANEQYF. The CDR3 bases are TGCGCCAGCAGCTACCGGACAGGGGCCAACGAGCAGTACTTC. This chain connects TRBV5-1 to TRBJ2-7; 9 nucleotides agree with TRBD1. The CDR3 spans 14 residues. Germline CDR1 and CDR2: SGHRS and YFSETQ. The V gene end was trimmed by 3 bases and the J gene end by 5 bases; junction bases not matched to a gene: 6.

The chain carries TRBV11-3 and TRBJ1-1; D is unclear. This CDR3 has 13 amino acids. Trimming shortened V by 5 bases and J by 2 bases, and 9 bases separated the two germline ends. CDR1 is SGHNT and CDR2 is YENEEA in the germline V gene. CDR3 coding DNA: TGTGCCAGCAGCCAGGATTTTAACACTGAAGCTTTCTTT. Amino acid sequence: CASSQDFNTEAFF.

V usage is TRBV27 and J usage is TRBJ1-2, with 8 bases lining up with TRBD1. With V trimmed by 4 bases and J by 8 bases, 6 bases remained unmatched. The germline gives CDR1 MNHEY, CDR2 SMNVEV (reference sequence). The CDR3 runs to 13 residues. The CDR3 here is CASSSDRGRGYTF. The CDR3 region has the DNA TGTGCCAGCAGTTCCGACAGGGGACGAGGCTACACCTTC.

The chain is built from TRBV5-1 and TRBJ2-1; D perhaps matches TRBD2 (5 bases). This CDR3 has 12 residues. Germline CDR1 and CDR2: SGHRS and YFSETQ. V was trimmed by 0 bases and J by 10 bases, leaving 8 bases between them. CDR3 sequence reads: CASSLGGPEQFF. CDR3 DNA: TGCGCCAGCAGCTTGGGAGGGCCAGAGCAGTTCTTC.

This clone was picked up one time. The rearrangement joins TRBV18 to TRBJ2-5, with a tentative D call TRBD2 (6 bases). CDR1 and CDR2 (germline): KGHSH, LQKENI. The CDR3 runs to 13 residues. Trimming cost V 6 bases and J 5 bases, with 13 bases left between them. The DNA of the CDR3 is TGTGCCAGCTCCGCCGGGAGAAAGGAGACCCAGTACTTC. Translation: CASSAGRKETQYF.

The rearrangement links TRBV3-1 (or the pseudogene TRBV3-2) to TRBJ1-2; D is perhaps TRBD1 (5 bases). Trimming removed 4 bases from V and 5 bases from J, with 14 bases in between. CDR1 is LGHDT, CDR2 YNNKEL, per germline (reference sequence). CDR3 size: 14 residues. CDR3 DNA sequence: TGTGCCAGCAGCCTCAAGGGGTGGGCTTATGGCTACACCTTC. Translation: CASSLKGWAYGYTF.

The rearrangement uses TRBV6-5 and TRBJ2-1; tentative D call: TRBD1 (7 bases). V gave up 7 bases and J gave up 0 bases, with 10 bases separating them. CDR1 and CDR2 from the germline V gene are MNHEY and SVGAGI. The CDR3 contains 14 residues. DNA of the CDR3: TGTGCCAGCATGCAGGGGGGCTCCTACAATGAGCAGTTCTTC. It is translated as CASMQGGSYNEQFF.

In its sample, this clone was seen once. This rearrangement joins TRBV25-1 to TRBJ2-2; unclear D gene. The CDR3 length is 15 residues. V gave up 5 bases and J gave up 6 bases, with 16 bases separating them. Germline V gene sequence: CDR1 MGHDK, CDR2 SYGVNS. CDR3 loop: CASSNRGRRPGELFF. CDR3 DNA: TGTGCCAGCAGTAACCGAGGCAGACGGCCCGGGGAGCTGTTTTTT.

The rearrangement links TRBV3-1 (or the pseudogene TRBV3-2) to TRBJ2-5, with D perhaps matching TRBD1 (6 bases). This CDR3 region has 13 residues. Germline V gene data show CDR1 as LGHDT and CDR2 as YNNKEL (reference sequence). V was clipped by 3 bases and J by 7 bases, with 12 bases between them. The CDR3 nucleotides read TGTGCCAGCAGCCATGGGGCCAGGGGGACCCAGTACTTC. Translation: CASSHGARGTQYF.

Details on this clone: The junction differs from germline at one of its ends, possibly a read error. The chain uses TRBV6-5 and TRBJ2-5, with TRBD1 identical over 7 bases. The CDR3 has 14 amino acids. Germline CDR1 and CDR2: MNHEY and SVGAGI. CDR3 sequence reads: CASSNSGGMGTQYF. DNA of the CDR3: TGTGCCAGCAGTAACTCAGGGGGTATGGGGACCCAGTACTTC.

This chain connects TRBV6-2 or TRBV6-3 to TRBJ2-5, with D possibly being TRBD2 (6 bases). Trimming pared 2 bases from V and 5 bases from J, leaving 12 bases between. The CDR3 loop spans 14 amino acids. The germline gives CDR1 MNHEY, CDR2 SVGEGT. The CDR3 region is CASSYVGRPETQYF. CDR3 nucleotides: TGTGCCAGCAGTTACGTGGGGAGGCCGGAGACCCAGTACTTC.

CDR3 loop: CASRAHRGYGYTF. Here the CDR3 DNA reads TGTGCCAGTAGGGCCCATAGAGGATATGGCTACACCTTC. This chain joins TRBV19 and TRBJ1-2; D uncertain. The CDR3 extends over 13 amino acids. V was cut by 6 bases and J by 5 bases, with 13 bases left in between. CDR1 is LNHDA, CDR2 SQIVND, per germline (reference sequence).

The J gene is TRBJ1-6, the V gene TRBV6-6, with 8 bases fitting TRBD1. With 1 base clipped from V and 8 bases from J, the junction kept 1 base outside the gene matches. This CDR3 is built from 14 residues. Germline V gene sequence: CDR1 MNHNY, CDR2 SVGAGI (reference sequence). CDR3 amino acids: CASSYYRGDSPLHF. The DNA for the CDR3 is TGTGCCAGCAGTTACTACAGGGGGGATTCACCCCTCCACTTT.

In its sample, this clone was seen a few times. The rearrangement uses TRBV9 and TRBJ1-5; D not resolved. This CDR3 contains 15 residues. The V end lost 0 bases, the J end lost 2 bases, and 9 bases lay between the germline ends. Germline CDR1 is SGDLS and CDR2 is YYNGEE. CDR3: CASSVDGRGNQPQHF. CDR3 in DNA: TGTGCCAGCAGCGTAGACGGTCGGGGCAATCAGCCCCAGCATTTT.

This rearrangement joins TRBV10-1 to TRBJ1-4, with D perhaps matching TRBD1 (5 bases). The CDR3 totals 12 residues. Trimming took off 3 bases at V and 10 bases at J, with 9 bases between the two ends. CDR1 is WNHNN, CDR2 SYGVQD, per germline (reference sequence). CDR3 loop: CASSESGGKLFF. Written as DNA, the CDR3 is TGCGCCAGCAGTGAATCGGGGGGAAAACTGTTTTTT.

The V and J genes are TRBV10-3 and TRBJ2-2; 8 bases are shared with TRBD1. The ends lost 6 bases at V and 3 bases at J; junction bases unmatched: 3. The V gene's germline CDR1 is ENHRY and CDR2 SYGVKD. This CDR3 spans 14 amino acids. In nucleotides, the CDR3 is TGTGCCATCAGCCGACAGGGGTACACCGGGGAGCTGTTTTTT. Residues: CAISRQGYTGELFF.

For this clone: Additional DNA sequences in this sample encode the identical CDR3. This sequence joins TRBV9 and TRBJ1-6; no clear D gene. V was trimmed by 0 bases and J by 10 bases, leaving 5 bases between them. The CDR3 runs to 12 residues. Per the germline V gene, CDR1 is SGDLS and CDR2 is YYNGEE. The CDR3 sequence is CASSVGASPLHF. In DNA form, the CDR3 reads TGTGCCAGCAGCGTAGGGGCCTCACCCCTCCACTTT. Full variable domain (missing parts from reference TRBV9 and TRBJ1-6): DSGVTQTPKHLITATGQRVTLRCSPRSGDLSVYWYQQSLDQGLQFLIQYYNGEERAKGNILERFSAQQFPDLHSELNLSSLELGDSALYFCASSVGASPLHFGNGTRLTVT.

This clone appeared a single time. The V gene is TRBV5-4, the J gene TRBJ1-5, with 8 nucleotides matching TRBD1. V was pared by 2 bases and J by 2 bases, with 6 bases of the junction left unmatched. CDR3 length: 16 amino acids. Germline V lookup: CDR1 SGHNT, CDR2 YYREEE (reference sequence). The CDR3 DNA sequence: TGTGCCAGCAGCTTTCAGGGGGCCAGGGGCAATCAGCCCCAGCATTTT. Its protein product is CASSFQGARGNQPQHF.

V gene TRBV29-1 combines with J gene TRBJ2-4, with a tentative D call TRBD2 (5 bases). Germline assignment: CDR1 SQVTM and CDR2 ANQGSEA. The ends were cut back, 3 bases at V and 6 bases at J, with 12 bases in the middle. CDR3 length: 13 residues. The CDR3 sequence is CSVERSAGNIQYF. CDR3 nucleotides: TGCAGCGTTGAGAGGTCGGCGGGAAACATTCAGTACTTC.

V gene TRBV3-1 (or the pseudogene TRBV3-2) combines with J gene TRBJ2-1, with D tentatively TRBD1 (6 bases). The germline V gene has CDR1 LGHDT and CDR2 YNNKEL (reference sequence). CDR3 length: 16 residues. Trimming took 2 bases from V and 3 from J, leaving 14 bases between them. DNA of the CDR3: TGTGCCAGCAGCCAAAATGGGGGCGTCATCTACAATGAGCAGTTCTTC. It translates to CASSQNGGVIYNEQFF.

The gene calls are TRBV6-6 and TRBJ2-3, with 10 bases fitting TRBD2. Germline V gene lookup returns CDR1 MNHNY and CDR2 SVGAGI (reference sequence). V shed 6 bases, J shed 3 bases, and the junction held 9 bases outside the gene matches. This CDR3 contains 16 residues. The CDR3 nucleotides read TGTGCCAGCAGCCGCCCATCAGCGGGGGGGACAGATACGCAGTATTTT. Encoded protein: CASSRPSAGGTDTQYF.

This clone was detected only once. The rearrangement uses TRBV28 and TRBJ2-3; 14 bases match TRBD2. Germline assignment: CDR1 MDHEN and CDR2 SYDVKM. The CDR3 totals 16 residues. V lost 4 bases to trimming and J lost 4 bases; unmatched junction nucleotides: 4. The CDR3 DNA sequence: TGTGCCAGCAGTTCTAGACTAGCGGGGGGGCCAGATACGCAGTATTTT. Translated: CASSSRLAGGPDTQYF.

The rearrangement links TRBV15 to TRBJ1-5, with TRBD1 matching 9 bases. Germline V lookup: CDR1 LNHNV, CDR2 YYDKDF (reference sequence). Losses at the gene ends were 0 bases for V and 5 bases for J; bases not matched to a gene: 8. The CDR3 is 17 amino acids. CDR3 loop: CATSRDREGQGYQPQHF. As DNA, the CDR3 is TGTGCCACCAGCAGAGATCGAGAGGGACAGGGTTATCAGCCCCAGCATTTT.

The rearrangement joins TRBV11-3 to TRBJ2-1; D may be TRBD2 (7 bases). V lost 5 bases and J lost 7, with 12 bases in between. The CDR3 is 13 residues long. Germline V gene lookup returns CDR1 SGHNT and CDR2 YENEEA. CDR3 sequence: CASSPGGRNEQFF. The CDR3 bases are TGTGCCAGCAGCCCCGGGGGGCGAAATGAGCAGTTCTTC.